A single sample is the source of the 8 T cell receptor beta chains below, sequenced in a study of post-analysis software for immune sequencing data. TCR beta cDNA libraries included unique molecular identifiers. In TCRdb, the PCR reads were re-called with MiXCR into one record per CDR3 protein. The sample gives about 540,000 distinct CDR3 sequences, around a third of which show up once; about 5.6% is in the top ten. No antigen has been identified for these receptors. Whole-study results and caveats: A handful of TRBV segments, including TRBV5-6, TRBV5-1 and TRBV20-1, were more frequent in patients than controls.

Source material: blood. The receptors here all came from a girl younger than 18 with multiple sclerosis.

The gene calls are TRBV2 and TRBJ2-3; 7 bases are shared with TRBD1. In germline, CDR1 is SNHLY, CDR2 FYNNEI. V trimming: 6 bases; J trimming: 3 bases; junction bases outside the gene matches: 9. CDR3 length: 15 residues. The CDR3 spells CASRPGTVSTDTQYF. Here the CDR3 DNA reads TGTGCCAGCAGGCCCGGGACAGTGAGTACAGATACGCAGTATTTT.

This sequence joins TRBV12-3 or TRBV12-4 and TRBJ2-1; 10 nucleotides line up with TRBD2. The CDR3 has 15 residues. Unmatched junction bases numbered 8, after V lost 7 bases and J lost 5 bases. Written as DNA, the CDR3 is TGTGCCAGCAACTTGATAGCGGGGGGCAACAATGAGCAGTTCTTC. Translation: CASNLIAGGNNEQFF.

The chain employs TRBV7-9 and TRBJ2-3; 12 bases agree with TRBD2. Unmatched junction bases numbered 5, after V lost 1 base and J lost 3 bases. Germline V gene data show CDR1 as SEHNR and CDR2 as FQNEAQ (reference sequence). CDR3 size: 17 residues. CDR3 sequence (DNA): TGTGCCAGCAGCTTAGTGAGCGGACTAGCGGGGACAGATACGCAGTATTTT. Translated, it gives CASSLVSGLAGTDTQYF. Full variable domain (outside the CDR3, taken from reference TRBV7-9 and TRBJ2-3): DTGVSQNPRHKITKRGQNVTFRCDPISEHNRLYWYRQTLGQGPEFLTYFQNEAQLEKSRLLSDRFSAERPKGSFSTLEIQRTEQGDSAMYLCASSLVSGLAGTDTQYFGPGTRLTVL.

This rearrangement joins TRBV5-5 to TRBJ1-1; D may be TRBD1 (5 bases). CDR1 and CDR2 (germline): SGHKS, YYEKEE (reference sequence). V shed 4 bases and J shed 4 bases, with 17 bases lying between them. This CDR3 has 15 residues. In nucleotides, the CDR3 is TGTGCCAGCAGCCCGTCGGGGGGACTTGGCACTGAAGCTTTCTTT. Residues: CASSPSGGLGTEAFF.

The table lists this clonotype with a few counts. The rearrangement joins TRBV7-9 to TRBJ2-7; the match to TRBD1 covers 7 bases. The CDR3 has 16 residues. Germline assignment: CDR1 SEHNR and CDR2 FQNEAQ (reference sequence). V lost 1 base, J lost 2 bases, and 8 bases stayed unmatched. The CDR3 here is CASSLEDRFTPYEQYF. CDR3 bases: TGTGCCAGCAGCTTAGAGGACAGGTTCACCCCCTACGAGCAGTACTTC.

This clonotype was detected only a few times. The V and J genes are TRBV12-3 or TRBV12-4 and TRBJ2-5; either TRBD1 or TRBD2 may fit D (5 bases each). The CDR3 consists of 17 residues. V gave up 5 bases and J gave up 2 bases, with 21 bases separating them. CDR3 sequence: CASSARGIPGPQETQYF. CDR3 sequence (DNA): TGTGCCAGCAGTGCACGGGGCATCCCGGGCCCACAAGAGACCCAGTACTTC.

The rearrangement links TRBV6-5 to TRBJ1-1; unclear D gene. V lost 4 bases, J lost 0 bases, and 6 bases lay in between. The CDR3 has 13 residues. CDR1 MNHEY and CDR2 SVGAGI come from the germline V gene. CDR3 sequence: CASSLYVNTEAFF. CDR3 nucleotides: TGTGCCAGCAGTTTATATGTGAACACTGAAGCTTTCTTT.

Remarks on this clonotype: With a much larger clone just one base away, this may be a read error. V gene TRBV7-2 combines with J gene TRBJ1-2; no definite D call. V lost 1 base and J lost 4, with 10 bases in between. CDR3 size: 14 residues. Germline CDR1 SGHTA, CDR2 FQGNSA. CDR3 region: CASSLDGPGYGYTF. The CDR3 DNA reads TGTGCCAGCAGCTTAGATGGGCCAGGCTATGGCTACACCTTC.